This TCR beta chain was sequenced for a study of T cells in Graves' hyperthyroidism and ophthalmopathy. General study findings and limits: Blood held most thyroid clonotypes expanded above 0.001 frequency.

RNA transcripts provided the source from which TCR beta CDR3 regions were amplified. Researchers ran a first-round RT-PCR on the TCR CDR3 using the HTBI primer set. TCRdb independently ran MiXCR on the multiplex PCR reads; one entry per CDR3 protein. The table has 600,000 to 900,000 distinct CDR3 sequences, around 15% seen once. V lost 5 bases to trimming and J lost 2 bases; unmatched junction nucleotides: 7. Germline CDR1 and CDR2: LGHDT and YNNKEL (reference sequence). CDR3 length: 15 amino acids. The table lists this clonotype with many counts. Its antigen is as yet unknown. Uncontrolled infection, other autoimmune disease, pregnancy or lactation excluded patients. Based on clinical symptoms, serum thyroxine and TRAb, thyroid ultrasound and orbital computed tomography, diagnoses were reached. The source of the PBMCs was 10 ml of fresh peripheral blood.

This receptor was taken from a man aged 18 to 30 with Graves' hyperthyroidism. Sequencing input: blood. The chain recombines TRBV3-1 with TRBJ2-3; the match to TRBD1 covers 7 bases. The CDR3 DNA reads as TGTGCCAGCAGCTACGGGACAGCAATCACAGATACGCAGTATTTT. It translates to CASSYGTAITDTQYF.